The next 17 T cell receptor beta chains were all read from a single sample in a study of blood T cell repertoires in COVID-19. Sequencing was performed with immunoSEQ multiplex PCR; in TCRdb, only in-frame clones are kept and a portion is missing. The table has a few hundred thousand clones, around 89% seen once. What was sequenced was peripheral blood. The source is a man younger than 45 with acute or convalescent COVID-19.

V gene TRBV21-1 combines with J gene TRBJ2-3; the table names TRBD2, a call not compared with the DNA. TRBV21-1 is listed as a pseudogene. The CDR3 totals 16 residues. The CDR3 is CASSMGSGSSTDTQYF. In nucleotides, the CDR3 is TGTGCCAGCAGCATGGGTAGCGGATCTAGCACAGATACGCAGTATTTT.

V is TRBV21-1 and J is TRBJ2-5; the table's TRBD1 call for D was not verified on the DNA. TRBV21-1 constitutes a pseudogene. The CDR3 sequence is 13 residues long. The CDR3 DNA reads TGTGCCAGCAGCCCCCGGGACAGGGGGGCCCAGTACTTC. This encodes CASSPRDRGAQYF.

The chain has TRBV7-9 and TRBJ1-2; 8 bases map to TRBD1. Unmatched junction bases numbered 9, after V lost 1 base and J lost 8 bases. The CDR3 totals 15 residues. Germline CDR1 SEHNR, CDR2 FQNEAQ (reference sequence). In DNA, the CDR3 is TGTGCCAGCAGCTTAGTCCCCGACAGGGGCGTCGGCTACACCTTC. As protein: CASSLVPDRGVGYTF.

The chain combines TRBV2 with TRBJ1-6, with 7 bases identical to TRBD1. Unmatched junction bases numbered 4, after V lost 6 bases and J lost 5 bases. Germline CDR1 is SNHLY and CDR2 is FYNNEI. This CDR3 has 14 amino acids. The CDR3 region is CASRSRGNNSPLHF. CDR3 nucleotide sequence: TGTGCCAGCAGGTCCAGGGGGAATAATTCACCCCTCCACTTT.

This rearrangement joins TRBV7-9 to TRBJ1-1; D possibly corresponds to TRBD1 (6 bases). V lost 0 bases and J 5 bases, leaving 10 bases between the germline ends. The germline V gene has CDR1 SEHNR and CDR2 FQNEAQ (reference sequence). This CDR3 contains 14 residues. The CDR3 loop reads CASSLATGRTEAFF. The CDR3 DNA reads as TGTGCCAGCAGCTTAGCGACAGGTCGGACTGAAGCTTTCTTT.

The chain carries TRBV5-6 and TRBJ2-3, with D maybe TRBD2 (5 bases). Germline V gene lookup returns CDR1 SGHDT and CDR2 YYEEEE. Trimming stripped 0 bases from V and 3 bases from J, with 20 bases between. This CDR3 region has 18 residues. As DNA, the CDR3 is TGTGCCAGCAGCTTGGTCAGGTTCATCGTCGGGAAGACAGATACGCAGTATTTT. Translated: CASSLVRFIVGKTDTQYF.

CDR3 protein: CSASLRGVYRTQYF. CDR3 DNA sequence: TGCAGTGCTAGTCTGCGGGGGGTTTATCGGACCCAGTACTTC. The chain employs TRBV20-1 and TRBJ2-5; 8 nucleotides match TRBD2. CDR1 and CDR2 from the germline V gene are DFQATT and SNEGSKA (reference sequence). The CDR3 spans 14 residues. After removal of 3 bases from V and 7 bases from J, the junction contained 10 bases not matched to a gene.

This chain uses TRBV18 with TRBJ1-6; 8 nucleotides align to TRBD1. CDR1 KGHSH and CDR2 LQKENI come from the germline V gene. Trimming at V came to 6 bases and at J to 6 bases, leaving 4 bases not matched to a gene. This CDR3 contains 14 residues. CDR3 sequence: CASSQDRVNSPLHF. As DNA, the CDR3 is TGTGCCAGCTCCCAGGACAGGGTTAATTCACCCCTCCACTTT.

The V gene is TRBV6-5, the J gene TRBJ1-2; 8 positions match TRBD1. With 5 bases clipped from V and 7 bases from J, the junction kept 9 bases outside the gene matches. This CDR3 is 14 amino acids long. Per the germline V gene, CDR1 is MNHEY and CDR2 is SVGAGI. The CDR3 protein is CASSHGGQGPGYTF. In nucleotides, the CDR3 is TGTGCCAGCAGTCACGGCGGACAGGGCCCTGGCTACACCTTC.

This chain connects TRBV28 to TRBJ1-4; 9 nucleotides match TRBD1. This CDR3 contains 14 residues. V trimming: 6 bases; J trimming: 8 bases; junction bases outside the gene matches: 7. Germline lookup yields CDR1 MDHEN and CDR2 SYDVKM. CDR3 nucleotides: TGTGCCAGCAGCACAAACAGGGGGCGAGAAAAACTGTTTTTT. This sequence encodes CASSTNRGREKLFF.

CDR3 coding DNA: TGTGCCAGTAGTACCGTCCAGGGCACTCAGACCCAGTACTTC. Its protein product is CASSTVQGTQTQYF. The V call is TRBV19, the J call TRBJ2-5; possibly TRBD1 for D (5 bases). The V and J ends lost 4 bases and 6 bases respectively, with 15 bases between them. In germline, CDR1 is LNHDA, CDR2 SQIVND (reference sequence). The CDR3 extends over 14 amino acids.

The chain employs TRBV5-6 and TRBJ1-2; possibly TRBD1 for D (5 bases). From germline, CDR1 is SGHDT and CDR2 YYEEEE. V was shortened by 4 bases and J by 6 bases, with 13 bases between the two germline ends. The CDR3 sequence is 13 residues long. DNA for the CDR3: TGTGCCAGCAGCGCAGGGATTATCGATGGCTACACCTTC. Its translation is CASSAGIIDGYTF. Complete variable domain (other parts from reference TRBV5-6 and TRBJ1-2): DAGVTQSPTHLIKTRGQQVTLRCSPKSGHDTVSWYQQALGQGPQFIFQYYEEEERQRGNFPDRFSGHQFPNYSSELNVNALLLGDSALYLCASSAGIIDGYTFGSGTRLTVV.

The V and J genes are TRBV29-1 and TRBJ2-7, with a tentative D call TRBD1 (5 bases). The CDR3 is 13 amino acids. Germline V gene lookup returns CDR1 SQVTM and CDR2 ANQGSEA. The V end lost 3 bases, the J end lost 2 bases, and 11 bases lay between the germline ends. CDR3 protein: CSVDGPGPYEQYF. The DNA of the CDR3 is TGCAGCGTTGATGGGCCAGGGCCCTACGAGCAGTACTTC.

The gene calls are TRBV6-6 and TRBJ1-1; TRBD1 agrees at 7 bases. Unmatched junction bases numbered 12, after V lost 6 bases and J lost 5 bases. This CDR3 contains 15 residues. The germline gives CDR1 MNHNY, CDR2 SVGAGI (reference sequence). The CDR3 is CASSRAGTEETEAFF. The CDR3 region has the DNA TGTGCCAGCAGCCGTGCTGGGACAGAGGAGACTGAAGCTTTCTTT.

The chain uses TRBV29-1 and TRBJ2-7, with 7 bases matching TRBD1. CDR1 is SQVTM, CDR2 ANQGSEA, per germline. The CDR3 loop spans 13 amino acids. Germline trimming cut 3 bases from V and 9 bases from J; bases unmatched to any gene: 11. CDR3 sequence reads: CSVDGQAAGGQYF. In nucleotides, the CDR3 is TGCAGCGTTGATGGGCAGGCGGCAGGGGGGCAGTACTTC.

The CDR3 protein is CASSIEGGYRANVLTF. The CDR3 DNA reads as TGTGCCAGTAGTATAGAAGGGGGATATCGGGCCAACGTCCTGACTTTC. V usage is TRBV19 and J usage is TRBJ2-6; a possible D gene is TRBD1 (6 bases). Trimming took off 0 bases at V and 5 bases at J, with 11 bases between the two ends. The CDR3 has 16 residues. Germline CDR1 is LNHDA and CDR2 is SQIVND (reference sequence).

The chain links TRBV6-5 to TRBJ1-6; D is unresolved. Per germline, CDR1 MNHEY and CDR2 SVGAGI. The CDR3 totals 15 residues. V lost 8 bases to trimming and J lost 0 bases, with 11 bases between them. The CDR3 bases are TGTGCCAGCCTTTCGTCGAGCTCCTATAATTCACCCCTCCACTTT. It specifies CASLSSSSYNSPLHF.